The 11 T cell receptor beta chains reported below all come from one sample, sequenced in a study of blood T cell repertoires in COVID-19. Repertoires were generated with immunoSEQ multiplex PCR, while TCRdb's copy carries only in-frame clones and drops some. The table includes around 160,000 clones, roughly 90% detected once. The sequencing input was peripheral blood. These receptor sequences come from a man aged 55 to 70 with acute or convalescent COVID-19.

The chain has TRBV9 and TRBJ2-1; D gene unclear. The CDR3 consists of 15 residues. V shed 0 bases and J shed 0 bases, with 7 bases lying between them. Per germline, CDR1 SGDLS and CDR2 YYNGEE. CDR3 sequence: CASSVGRSSYNEQFF. The DNA for the CDR3 is TGTGCCAGCAGCGTAGGACGGAGCTCCTACAATGAGCAGTTCTTC.

The genes are TRBV4-1 and TRBJ1-2; D is unresolved. CDR1 MGHRA and CDR2 YSYEKL come from the germline V gene. V gave up 7 bases and J gave up 4 bases, with 16 bases separating them. The CDR3 totals 14 residues. As DNA, the CDR3 is TGCGCCAGCAACCTAGAATTCATCAGCTATGGCTACACCTTC. Amino acid sequence: CASNLEFISYGYTF.

V gene TRBV10-3 combines with J gene TRBJ1-1; D is perhaps TRBD1 (5 bases). This CDR3 contains 13 residues. Germline CDR1 ENHRY, CDR2 SYGVKD. Deletions cut 2 bases from V and 3 bases from J, with 7 bases between. Written as DNA, the CDR3 is TGTGCCATCAGTGAGCGGGGGGACACTGAAGCTTTCTTT. Translation gives CAISERGDTEAFF.

The gene calls are TRBV27 and TRBJ1-4; a possible D gene is TRBD1 (6 bases). CDR3 size: 15 residues. Per the germline V gene, CDR1 is MNHEY and CDR2 is SMNVEV (reference sequence). V lost 4 bases, J lost 8 bases, and 17 bases lay in between. The DNA of the CDR3 is TGTGCCAGCAGTTCTATGGGGGGGGCGGGGGAAAAACTGTTTTTT. The encoded protein is CASSSMGGAGEKLFF.

The rearrangement links TRBV30 to TRBJ1-3, with 8 positions matching TRBD1. Germline V gene data show CDR1 as GTSNPN and CDR2 as SVGIG (reference sequence). The CDR3 runs to 18 residues. V lost 3 bases to trimming and J lost 3 bases; unmatched junction nucleotides: 16. The CDR3 coding sequence is TGTGCCTGGAGAACTCTTCAGCAGACAGGGGTTGGTGGAAACACCATATATTTT. Translating it yields CAWRTLQQTGVGGNTIYF. The whole variable domain, filled in from reference TRBV30 and TRBJ1-3, reads SQTIHQWPATLVQPVGSPLSLECTVEGTSNPNLYWYRQAAGRGLQLLFYSVGIGQISSEVPQNLSASRPQDRQFILSSKKLLLSDSGFYLCAWRTLQQTGVGGNTIYFGEGSWLTVV.

The rearrangement joins TRBV4-3 to TRBJ2-5; TRBD2 matches at 7 bases. The CDR3 has 14 residues. The J segment lost 1 base and the V segment lost 5 bases, leaving 4 bases of the junction unmatched. Germline CDR1 and CDR2: LGHNA and YSLEER. The CDR3 reads CASSAGGSQETQYF. Here the CDR3 DNA reads TGCGCCAGCAGCGCCGGGGGGAGCCAAGAGACCCAGTACTTC.

The rearrangement links TRBV7-9 to TRBJ1-2, with TRBD1 matching 9 bases. Germline V gene data show CDR1 as SEHNR and CDR2 as FQNEAQ (reference sequence). The junction had 10 bases not matched to a gene; V was cut back by 6 bases and J by 5 bases. The CDR3 totals 15 residues. The CDR3 bases are TGTGCCAGCAGTAAGGACAGGGGTGAAACTTATGGCTACACCTTC. As protein: CASSKDRGETYGYTF. Full variable domain (rest looked up from reference TRBV7-9 and TRBJ1-2): DTGVSQNPRHKITKRGQNVTFRCDPISEHNRLYWYRQTLGQGPEFLTYFQNEAQLEKSRLLSDRFSAERPKGSFSTLEIQRTEQGDSAMYLCASSKDRGETYGYTFGSGTRLTVV.

Only one count was recorded for this clone. The genes are TRBV4-3 and TRBJ1-6; no clear D gene. CDR1 is LGHNA, CDR2 YSLEER, per germline. Trimming left V 3 bases short and J 1 base short, with 22 bases between. The CDR3 sequence is 20 residues long. This CDR3 reads CASSQGPWVGSRSYNSPLHF. The CDR3 region has the DNA TGCGCCAGCAGCCAGGGTCCTTGGGTCGGAAGCAGGTCCTATAATTCACCCCTCCACTTT.

The chain uses TRBV18 and TRBJ2-1; D may be TRBD2 (6 bases). V lost 2 bases and J 0 bases, leaving 14 bases between the germline ends. Germline V CDR1 and CDR2: KGHSH, LQKENI. This CDR3 contains 17 residues. CDR3 sequence (DNA): TGTGCCAGCTCACCATTGGGGGACTCCAGCTCCTACAATGAGCAGTTCTTC. Translation: CASSPLGDSSSYNEQFF.

Note on this clone: It is unclear where the CDR3 begins or ends on the DNA, so no DNA is shown, and the CDR3 is as TCRdb lists it. The genes are TRBV27 and TRBJ2-7; TRBD2 was called by the table and not checked on the DNA. Germline loops: CDR1 MNHEY, CDR2 SMNVEV (reference sequence). The CDR3 is 14 amino acids in total, end residues counted. CDR3 loop: CASSSSGNSDKQYF.

The J gene is TRBJ2-7, the V gene TRBV5-4, with D possibly matching TRBD1 (6 bases). The CDR3 is 13 residues long. Deletions cut 3 bases from V and 7 bases from J, with 14 bases between. Germline-derived CDR1 and CDR2 are SGHNT and YYREEE (reference sequence). The CDR3 loop reads CASSSLTGREQYF. CDR3 DNA sequence: TGTGCCAGCAGCTCCCTGACAGGACGGGAGCAGTACTTC.